This entry describes one T cell receptor beta chain. The data were obtained in a study of cytomegalovirus exposure and HLA in healthy donors. The study ran its PCR with 60 Vbeta and 13 Jbeta primers. Using immunoSEQ multiplex PCR, the repertoire was profiled, and TCRdb retains in-frame clones only, with some absent. The sample records some 150,000 clones, under 85% being singletons. Material: PBMCs. The clonotype comes from a woman in her thirties in good health and CMV-seronegative.

Here the CDR3 DNA reads TGTGCCAGCAGTTCAGGTGGCCTACTCACCGGGGAGCTGTTTTTT. Protein sequence: CASSSGGLLTGELFF. The V gene is TRBV27, the J gene TRBJ2-2, with D unclear. The CDR3 has 15 residues. Trimming took off 4 bases at V and 4 bases at J, with 13 bases between the two ends. CDR1 is MNHEY and CDR2 is SMNVEV in the germline V gene (reference sequence).